A selection of T cell receptor beta chains follows, all from one sample in a study of cytomegalovirus exposure and HLA in healthy donors. This table comes from immunoSEQ multiplex PCR, and its TCRdb copy is limited to in-frame clones, with some not included. Altogether tens of thousands of clones are present, roughly 80% being singletons, with the ten largest covering 3%. The sequenced material came from PBMCs. These receptors all come from a man aged 25 to 45 in good health and CMV-seronegative. The CDR3 runs from the conserved cysteine through the conserved F or W. Each record gives: J gene, V gene, clone size, D gene, CDR3 protein. The D gene is left open where the match is weak. Expanded clones get a size class; other rows say once, few or many, or leave the size out.

TRBJ2-7 | TRBV5-1 | . | TRBD1 | CASSFPGQTYEQYF
TRBJ1-1 | TRBV6-5 | . | TRBD1 | CASNPGQGGEAFF
TRBJ1-1 | TRBV4-3 | . | TRBD1 | CASSQDTGQGVVSFTEAFF
TRBJ1-2 | TRBV6-6 | . | TRBD1 | CASSYVTGAGYGYTF
TRBJ1-2 | TRBV9 | many | . | CASSTRGSNNYGYTF
TRBJ1-2 | TRBV27 | once | TRBD1 | CASSLQGYGYTF
TRBJ1-5 | TRBV19 | . | . | CASSTKQGGGAQPQHF
TRBJ2-2 | TRBV7-3 | . | TRBD2 | CASSFGRAGELFF
TRBJ1-1 | TRBV7-6 | . | . | CASSPSPGNTEAFF
TRBJ2-1 | TRBV7-3 | once | . | CASSFLGGNEQFF
TRBJ2-7 | TRBV5-5 | few | . | CASSLGGLTYEQYF
TRBJ1-6 | TRBV28 | . | TRBD1 | CASSLIFYRGSQTNSPLHF
TRBJ2-1 | TRBV5-1 | . | . | CASSLDRPIEQFF
TRBJ2-3 | TRBV28 | . | TRBD2 | CASSPAGTISATDTQYF
TRBJ2-3 | TRBV10-3 | once | . | CAISEGGGADTQYF
TRBJ2-1 | TRBV11-3 | . | TRBD2 | CASSRPPGLAGLIYNEQFF
TRBJ1-5 | TRBV10-3 | . | . | CAIRDGQPLSPQHF
TRBJ1-6 | TRBV14 | . | . | CASSLLLGSSYNSPLHF
TRBJ1-5 | TRBV6-1 | . | TRBD1 | CASMRGTGQQPQHF
TRBJ2-3 | TRBV27 | . | TRBD2 | CATSGLREAGTDTQYF
TRBJ2-5 | TRBV2 | few | TRBD1 | CASNYMTGAGETQYF
TRBJ2-2 | TRBV13 | . | . | CASSLARQGPGELFF
TRBJ2-5 | TRBV28 | . | . | CAASAGPKETQYF
TRBJ1-2 | TRBV29-1 | . | . | CSVEFSFYGYTF
TRBJ1-1 | TRBV11-2 | . | . | CASSSPSTTEAFF
TRBJ2-5 | TRBV30 | . | TRBD2 | CAWSSGSGETQYF
TRBJ1-2 | TRBV9 | . | TRBD1 | CASSVFRDRADSFYGYTF
TRBJ1-2 | TRBV7-2 | few | TRBD1 | CASSPQGTGGGYTF